These T cell receptor beta chains were read from a single sample in a study of early T cells in non-severe SARS-CoV-2 infection. TCRdb passed the 5' RACE reads through MiXCR, listing each CDR3 protein once. The data contain roughly 80,000 distinct CDR3 sequences, 7.5% to 10% of them singletons. Sample: whole blood. The receptor source for this set is an adult who was a healthcare worker with PCR-confirmed SARS-CoV-2 infection or an uninfected control (not recorded which). Each CDR3 is given with its conserved first and last residue. A D gene is named only where the DNA matches it firmly. Clone size is stated in some rows and not others, as once, few, many or a class when expanded.

clone_size,j_call,v_call,d_call,cdr3_nt,cdr3_aa
many,TRBJ2-5,TRBV20-1,.,TGCAGTGCTAGAGAATGGTCTTCCCCAGAGACCCAGTACTTC,CSAREWSSPETQYF
.,TRBJ2-3,TRBV20-1,.,TGCAGTGGGGAGGACAGCACAGATACGCAGTATTTT,CSGEDSTDTQYF
many,TRBJ1-1,TRBV6-1,.,TGTGCCAGCACCCAAGGGTACACTGAAGCTTTCTTT,CASTQGYTEAFF
many,TRBJ2-7,TRBV12-3/TRBV12-4,TRBD1,TGTGCCAGCAGCGCAACCTTGGGACAGGGGAGCTACGAGCAGTACTTC,CASSATLGQGSYEQYF
many,TRBJ1-5,TRBV4-1,.,TGCGCCAGCAGCCAAGATCCCCAAACCAATCAGCCCCAGCATTTT,CASSQDPQTNQPQHF
few,TRBJ2-5,TRBV19,.,TGTGCCAGTAGTAGAGGCAGGAGCGAGACCCAGTACTTC,CASSRGRSETQYF
few,TRBJ2-5,TRBV11-2,.,TGTGCCAGCAGCTTAGGAGGCTGGACCCAGTACTTC,CASSLGGWTQYF
many,TRBJ1-1,TRBV12-3/TRBV12-4,.,TGTGCCAGCAGGAATAGGGGTCTTGGGACTGAAGCTTTCTTT,CASRNRGLGTEAFF
many,TRBJ2-3,TRBV6-5,TRBD2,TGTGCCAGCAGGCCCAGGGCGAGCGGGAGGTTCACAGATACGCAGTATTTT,CASRPRASGRFTDTQYF
.,TRBJ1-4,TRBV21-1,.,TGTGCCAGCAGCACGGGCAGGACGGGGGTAAAACTGTTTTTT,CASSTGRTGVKLFF
many,TRBJ2-2,TRBV6-2/TRBV6-3,.,TGTGCCAGCAGTTATTTGGAGGGCACCGGGGAGCTGTTTTTT,CASSYLEGTGELFF
.,TRBJ2-7,TRBV5-1,.,TGCGCCAGCAGCATCCCACGCTTCTACGAGCAGTACTTC,CASSIPRFYEQYF
many,TRBJ1-1,TRBV20-1,.,TGCAGTCGCCACCGGGGGAACACTGAAGCTTTCTTT,CSRHRGNTEAFF
many,TRBJ2-3,TRBV11-2,.,TGTGCCAGCAGCTTAGGAGGCTCCAGGGCGGATACGCAGTATTTT,CASSLGGSRADTQYF
.,TRBJ2-2,TRBV15,.,TGTGCCACCAGCAGAGACAGATCGAACACCGGGGAGCTGTTTTTT,CATSRDRSNTGELFF
few,TRBJ2-3,TRBV24-1,.,TGTGCCACCAGTGATTCGGGGGTGTCGGGTTGGACAGATACGCAGTATTTT,CATSDSGVSGWTDTQYF
.,TRBJ2-3,TRBV20-1,TRBD1,TGCAGTGCTAGAGATTGGACAGGTAGCACAGATACGCAGTATTTT,CSARDWTGSTDTQYF
.,TRBJ2-1,TRBV5-4,.,TGTGCCAGCAGCTTCCCCCGGCTAGGCTCCAACTCCTACAATGAGCAGTTCTTC,CASSFPRLGSNSYNEQFF
.,TRBJ1-2,TRBV3-1,.,TGTGCCAGCAGACTCTCCGGGACACAATATGGCTACACCTTC,CASRLSGTQYGYTF
many,TRBJ2-3,TRBV27,TRBD2,TGTGCCACACAACTAGCGGGAGTAGGGTTGGGAGGGACAGATACGCAGTATTTT,CATQLAGVGLGGTDTQYF
many,TRBJ2-3,TRBV2,TRBD2,TGTGCCAGCAGAATCCGGGACTATAGCACAGATACGCAGTATTTT,CASRIRDYSTDTQYF
many,TRBJ1-1,TRBV5-1,TRBD1,TGCGCCAGCAGTAGGGACAGCTCGAACACTGAAGCTTTCTTT,CASSRDSSNTEAFF